Included here is one T cell receptor (beta chain) sequence, with context. This sample is part of a study of cytomegalovirus exposure and HLA in healthy donors. As for the study in general: Unique TCR beta sequences numbering 95 million to 130 million came from roughly 180 million T cells in an earlier analysis.

Primers: 60 Vbeta forward and 13 Jbeta reverse. Clones were sequenced by immunoSEQ multiplex PCR, and TCRdb holds only the in-frame ones, with some missing. This sample has over 70,000 clones, with roughly 70% found just once. Sequencing input: PBMCs. The source of this sequence is a man aged 30 to 39 in good health and CMV-seronegative.

CDR3 nucleotides: TGTGCCAGCAGCGTAGGGACTAGCGGGGGGGCCACGGAGACCCAGTACTTC. Translated, it gives CASSVGTSGGATETQYF. J is TRBJ2-5 and V is TRBV9; 15 nucleotides align to TRBD2. Trimming took 0 bases from V and 5 from J; bases not matched to a gene: 5. The germline CDR1 and CDR2 sequences are SGDLS and YYNGEE. This CDR3 is built from 17 residues.